Included here is one T cell receptor (beta chain) sequence, with context. The entry originates in a study of blood T cells in healthy people across ages. A second PCR, run for about 7 to 11 cycles, used a sample-barcoded 5' primer plus a J-beta primer mix. TCRdb re-analysed the 5' RACE reads in MiXCR, keeping a single row per CDR3 protein. In the table there are over 500,000 distinct CDR3 sequences, 40% to 65% of which are singletons. The germline V gene encodes CDR1 DFQATT and CDR2 SNEGSKA (reference sequence). The CDR3 is made up of 12 amino acids. V lost 0 bases, J lost 1 base, and 3 bases lay in between.

This clonotype originated in a woman aged 80 or over in good health. Material for sequencing was blood. The chain has TRBV20-1 and TRBJ1-1, with D unclear. The CDR3 sequence is CSAREGNTEAFF. In DNA form, the CDR3 reads TGCAGTGCTAGAGAAGGGAACACTGAAGCTTTCTTT.